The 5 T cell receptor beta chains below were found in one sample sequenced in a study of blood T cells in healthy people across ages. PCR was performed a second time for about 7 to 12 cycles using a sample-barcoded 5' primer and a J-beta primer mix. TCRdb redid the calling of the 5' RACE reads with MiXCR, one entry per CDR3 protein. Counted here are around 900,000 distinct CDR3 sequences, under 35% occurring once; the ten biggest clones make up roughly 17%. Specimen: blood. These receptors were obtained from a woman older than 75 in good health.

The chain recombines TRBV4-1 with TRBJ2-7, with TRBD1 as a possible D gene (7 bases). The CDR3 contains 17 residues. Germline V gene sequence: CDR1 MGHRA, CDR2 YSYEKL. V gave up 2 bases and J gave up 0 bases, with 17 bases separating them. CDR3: CASSQSGGGPSSYEQYF. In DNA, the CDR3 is TGCGCCAGCAGCCAATCTGGAGGGGGCCCCAGCTCCTACGAGCAGTACTTC.

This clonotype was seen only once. The CDR3 bases are TGCGCCAGCAGCCAAGATCGAAAGCGGGGGTGGAAGACCCAGTACTTC. Translation gives CASSQDRKRGWKTQYF. V and J are TRBV4-3 and TRBJ2-5; 8 bases map to TRBD2. The V and J ends lost 0 bases and 6 bases, in that order; junction bases with no gene match: 9. The CDR3 sequence is 16 residues long. CDR1 is LGHNA and CDR2 is YSLEER in the germline V gene.

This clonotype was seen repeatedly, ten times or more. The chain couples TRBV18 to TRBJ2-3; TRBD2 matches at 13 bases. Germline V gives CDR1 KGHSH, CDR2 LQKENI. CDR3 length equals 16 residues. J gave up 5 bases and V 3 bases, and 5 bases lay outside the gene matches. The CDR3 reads CASSPGTSGAGDTQYF. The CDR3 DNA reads TGTGCCAGCTCACCCGGGACTAGCGGGGCTGGAGATACGCAGTATTTT.

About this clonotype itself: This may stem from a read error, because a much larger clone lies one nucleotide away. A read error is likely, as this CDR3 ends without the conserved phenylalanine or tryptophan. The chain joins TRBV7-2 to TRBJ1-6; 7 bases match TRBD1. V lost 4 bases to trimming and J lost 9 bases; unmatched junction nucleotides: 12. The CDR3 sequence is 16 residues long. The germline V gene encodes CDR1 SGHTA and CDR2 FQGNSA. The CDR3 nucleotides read TGTGCCAGCAGCTCCGGAAATATTCGACAGGGTTCACCCCTCCACTTG. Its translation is CASSSGNIRQGSPLHL.

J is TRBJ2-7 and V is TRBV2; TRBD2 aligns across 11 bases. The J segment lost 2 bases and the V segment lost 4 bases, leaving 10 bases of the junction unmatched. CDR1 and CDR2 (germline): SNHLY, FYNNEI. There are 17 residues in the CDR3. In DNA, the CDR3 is TGTGCCAGCAGTGTTACTAGCGGGGGCACCAACCCCTACGAGCAGTACTTC. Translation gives CASSVTSGGTNPYEQYF.